These 6 T cell receptor beta chains share one sample of origin, sequenced in a study of yellow fever vaccine responses in identical twins. TCRdb re-called the RT-PCR reads through MiXCR, storing one row per CDR3 protein. The sample records approximately 9,600 distinct CDR3 sequences, approximately 87% being singletons. The sequenced sample was T cells from blood (PBMCs), unsorted or a sorted subset (not recorded which), obtained before or after yellow fever vaccination (not recorded which). The receptors come from a woman aged 18-29 years who received the yellow fever vaccine.

V and J are TRBV11-3 and TRBJ2-7, with 8 bases identical to TRBD1. The CDR3 contains 16 residues. V was pared by 1 base and J by 1 base, with 6 bases of the junction left unmatched. CDR1 and CDR2 from the germline V gene are SGHNT and YENEEA. The CDR3 reads CASSLAPTGASYEQYF. The CDR3 DNA sequence: TGTGCCAGCAGCTTAGCCCCGACAGGGGCGTCCTACGAGCAGTACTTC.

The chain recombines TRBV2 with TRBJ2-4; D is ambiguous. Between the trimmed V and J ends, which lost 5 bases and 0 bases, there was a span of 8 bases. The germline CDR1 and CDR2 sequences are SNHLY and FYNNEI. The CDR3 is made up of 14 amino acids. The CDR3 coding sequence is TGTGCCAGCAGTCCGTTCTTAGCCAAAAACATTCAGTACTTC. Protein sequence: CASSPFLAKNIQYF.

The chain carries TRBV20-1 and TRBJ1-2, with a possible D match to TRBD1 (5 bases). The germline V gene encodes CDR1 DFQATT and CDR2 SNEGSKA (reference sequence). CDR3 length: 11 amino acids. V was pared by 5 bases and J by 4 bases, with 8 bases between. CDR3 in amino acids: CSASGTYGYTF. The CDR3 region has the DNA TGCAGTGCTTCAGGGACCTATGGCTACACCTTC.

The chain uses TRBV4-1 and TRBJ1-5; D remains unclear. Germline V gene sequence: CDR1 MGHRA, CDR2 YSYEKL. V was trimmed by 4 bases and J by 7 bases, leaving 17 bases between them. This CDR3 has 15 amino acids. CDR3 amino acids: CASSRSWGKGQPQHF. CDR3 DNA sequence: TGCGCCAGCAGCCGGAGTTGGGGTAAAGGACAGCCCCAGCATTTT.

The V gene is TRBV2, the J gene TRBJ2-7; TRBD2 matches at 10 bases. The trim removed 7 bases at V and 1 base at J, leaving 4 bases unmatched. Germline-derived CDR1 and CDR2 are SNHLY and FYNNEI. This CDR3 contains 14 residues. The CDR3 DNA follows: TGTGCCAGCATAGCGGGAGGAATTTCCTACGAGCAGTACTTC. It is translated as CASIAGGISYEQYF.

CDR3 DNA: TGTGCCACCAGTGACAGAACAGGGTGGGAGCAGTTCTTC. As protein: CATSDRTGWEQFF. J is TRBJ2-1 and V is TRBV24-1; a weak D match, TRBD1 (6 bases). Germline CDR1 is KGHDR and CDR2 is SFDVKD. Deletions cut 4 bases from V and 10 bases from J, with 13 bases between. The CDR3 contains 13 residues.